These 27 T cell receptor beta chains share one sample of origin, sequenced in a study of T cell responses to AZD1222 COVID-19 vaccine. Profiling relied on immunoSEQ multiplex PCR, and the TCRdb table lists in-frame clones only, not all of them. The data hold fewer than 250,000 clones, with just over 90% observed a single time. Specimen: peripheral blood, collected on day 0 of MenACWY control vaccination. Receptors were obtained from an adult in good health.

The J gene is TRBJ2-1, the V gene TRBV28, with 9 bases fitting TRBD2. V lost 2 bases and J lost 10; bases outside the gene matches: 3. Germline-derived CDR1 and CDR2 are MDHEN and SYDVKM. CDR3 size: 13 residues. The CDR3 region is CASSLPGTSEQFF. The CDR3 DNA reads TGTGCCAGCAGTTTACCCGGGACTAGCGAGCAGTTCTTC. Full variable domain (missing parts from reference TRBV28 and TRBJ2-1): DVKVTQSSRYLVKRTGEKVFLECVQDMDHENMFWYRQDPGLGLRLIYFSYDVKMKEKGDIPEGYSVSREKKERFSLILESASTNQTSMYLCASSLPGTSEQFFGPGTRLTVL.

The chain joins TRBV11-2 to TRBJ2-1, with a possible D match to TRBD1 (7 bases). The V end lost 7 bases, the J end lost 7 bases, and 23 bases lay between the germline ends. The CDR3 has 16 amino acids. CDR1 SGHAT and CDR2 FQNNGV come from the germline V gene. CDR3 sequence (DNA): TGTGCCAGCACCCGGGGGCAGGGGGATCAAGAAAATGAGCAGTTCTTC. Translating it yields CASTRGQGDQENEQFF.

The CDR3 region is CASSPPGQWNTGELFF. In DNA form, the CDR3 reads TGTGCCAGCTCACCACCGGGACAGTGGAACACCGGGGAGCTGTTTTTT. This chain connects TRBV18 to TRBJ2-2; the match to TRBD1 covers 7 bases. V was clipped by 0 bases and J by 1 base; unmatched bases: 2. Germline-derived CDR1 and CDR2 are KGHSH and LQKENI. The CDR3 consists of 16 residues.

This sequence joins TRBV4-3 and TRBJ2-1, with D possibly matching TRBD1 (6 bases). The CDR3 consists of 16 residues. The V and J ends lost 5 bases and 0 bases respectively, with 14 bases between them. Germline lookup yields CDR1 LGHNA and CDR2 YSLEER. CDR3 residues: CASSRGAGDSYNEQFF. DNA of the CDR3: TGCGCCAGCAGCAGAGGTGCAGGGGACTCCTACAATGAGCAGTTCTTC.

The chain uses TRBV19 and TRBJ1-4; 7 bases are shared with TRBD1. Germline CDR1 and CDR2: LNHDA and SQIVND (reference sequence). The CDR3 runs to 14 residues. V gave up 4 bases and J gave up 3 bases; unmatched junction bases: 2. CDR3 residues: CASSTGTANEKLFF. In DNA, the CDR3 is TGTGCCAGTAGTACCGGGACAGCTAATGAAAAACTGTTTTTT.

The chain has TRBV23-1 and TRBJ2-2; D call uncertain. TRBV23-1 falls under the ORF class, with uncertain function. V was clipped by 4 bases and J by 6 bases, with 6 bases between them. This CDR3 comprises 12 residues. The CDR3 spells CASSRFSGELFF. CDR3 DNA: TGCGCCAGCAGTCGATTTTCCGGGGAGCTGTTTTTT.

CDR3 sequence reads: CASSGTGRRTEAFF. The CDR3 coding sequence is TGTGCCAGCAGTGGGACAGGGAGGAGGACTGAAGCTTTCTTT. This chain uses TRBV25-1 with TRBJ1-1, with 8 bases lining up with TRBD1. V lost 4 bases, J lost 5 bases, and 6 bases stayed unmatched. The CDR3 length is 14 residues. Per the germline V gene, CDR1 is MGHDK and CDR2 is SYGVNS.

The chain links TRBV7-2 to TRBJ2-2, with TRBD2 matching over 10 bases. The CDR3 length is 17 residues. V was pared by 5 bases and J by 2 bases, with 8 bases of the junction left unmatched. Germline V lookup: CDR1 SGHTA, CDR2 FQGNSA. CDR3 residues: CASSVWKRGGNTGELFF. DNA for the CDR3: TGTGCCAGCAGCGTATGGAAGCGGGGGGGCAACACCGGGGAGCTGTTTTTT.

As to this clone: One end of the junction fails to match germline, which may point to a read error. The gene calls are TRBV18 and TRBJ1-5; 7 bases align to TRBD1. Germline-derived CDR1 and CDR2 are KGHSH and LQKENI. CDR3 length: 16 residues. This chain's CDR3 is CASLPNPGQKNQPQHF. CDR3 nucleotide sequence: TGTGCCAGCTTACCAAACCCGGGACAGAAGAATCAGCCCCAGCATTTT. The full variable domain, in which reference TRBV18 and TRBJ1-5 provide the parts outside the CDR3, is NAGVMQNPRHLVRRRGQEARLRCSPMKGHSHVYWYRQLPEEGLKFMVYLQKENIIDESGMPKERFSAEFPKEGPSILRIQQVVRGDSAAYFCASLPNPGQKNQPQHFGDGTRLSIL.

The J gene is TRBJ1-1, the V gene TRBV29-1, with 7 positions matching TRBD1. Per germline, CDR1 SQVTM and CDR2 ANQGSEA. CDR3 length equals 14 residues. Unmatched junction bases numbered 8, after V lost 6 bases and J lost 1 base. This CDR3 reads CSVDRDRKNTEAFF. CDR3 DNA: TGCAGCGTGGACCGGGACAGAAAGAACACTGAAGCTTTCTTT.

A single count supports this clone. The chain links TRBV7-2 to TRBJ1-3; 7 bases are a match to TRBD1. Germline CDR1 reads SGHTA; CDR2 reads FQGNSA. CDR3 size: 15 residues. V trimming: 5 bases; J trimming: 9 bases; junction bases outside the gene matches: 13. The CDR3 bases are TGTGCCAGCAGCAAATCTGTCCGGGACAGCGGCACCATATATTTT. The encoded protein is CASSKSVRDSGTIYF. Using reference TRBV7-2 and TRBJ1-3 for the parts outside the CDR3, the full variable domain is GAGVSQSPSNKVTEKGKDVELRCDPISGHTALYWYRQSLGQGLEFLIYFQGNSAPDKSGLPSDRFSAERTGGSVSTLTIQRTQQEDSAVYLCASSKSVRDSGTIYFGEGSWLTVV.

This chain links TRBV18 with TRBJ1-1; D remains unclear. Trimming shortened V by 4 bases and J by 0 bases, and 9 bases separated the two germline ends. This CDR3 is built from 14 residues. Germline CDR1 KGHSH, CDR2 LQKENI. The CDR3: CASSLRDLNTEAFF. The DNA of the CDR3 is TGTGCCAGCTCACTAAGGGATTTGAACACTGAAGCTTTCTTT.

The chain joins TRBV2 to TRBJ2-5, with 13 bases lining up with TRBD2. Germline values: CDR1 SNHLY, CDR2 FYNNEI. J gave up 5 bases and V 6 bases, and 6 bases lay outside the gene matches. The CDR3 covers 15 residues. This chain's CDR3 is CASRERTSGGETQYF. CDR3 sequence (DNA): TGTGCCAGCAGAGAACGGACTAGCGGGGGTGAGACCCAGTACTTC. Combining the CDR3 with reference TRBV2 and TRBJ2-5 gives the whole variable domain EPEVTQTPSHQVTQMGQEVILRCVPISNHLYFYWYRQILGQKVEFLVSFYNNEISEKSEIFDDQFSVERPDGSNFTLKIRSTKLEDSAMYFCASRERTSGGETQYFGPGTRLLVL.

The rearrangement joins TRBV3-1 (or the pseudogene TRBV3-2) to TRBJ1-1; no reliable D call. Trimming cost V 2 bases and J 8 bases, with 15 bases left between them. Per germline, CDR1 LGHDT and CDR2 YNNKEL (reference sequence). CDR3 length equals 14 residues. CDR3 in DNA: TGTGCCAGCAGCCAAATTTCTCGGGCGTCGGAAGCTTTCTTT. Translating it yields CASSQISRASEAFF.

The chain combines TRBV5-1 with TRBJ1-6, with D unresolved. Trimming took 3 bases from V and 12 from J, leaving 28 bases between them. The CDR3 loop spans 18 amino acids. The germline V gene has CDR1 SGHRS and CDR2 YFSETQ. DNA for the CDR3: TGCGCCAGCAGCTCGTTGACACCACACCTCCTAAGATCGTTACCCCTCCACTTT. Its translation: CASSSLTPHLLRSLPLHF.

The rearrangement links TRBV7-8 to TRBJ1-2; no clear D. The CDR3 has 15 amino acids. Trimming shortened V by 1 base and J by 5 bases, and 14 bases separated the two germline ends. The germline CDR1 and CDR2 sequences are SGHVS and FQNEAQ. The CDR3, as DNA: TGTGCCAGCAGCTTAGGCGACGTGGCAGCATATGGCTACACCTTC. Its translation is CASSLGDVAAYGYTF.

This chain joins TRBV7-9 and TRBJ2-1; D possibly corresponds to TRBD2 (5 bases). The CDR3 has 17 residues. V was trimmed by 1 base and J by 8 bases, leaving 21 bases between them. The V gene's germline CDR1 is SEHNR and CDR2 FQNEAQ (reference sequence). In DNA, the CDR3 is TGTGCCAGCAGCTTAGGAAGGACGGCCAACCCGAGGGATGAGCAGTTCTTC. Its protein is CASSLGRTANPRDEQFF.

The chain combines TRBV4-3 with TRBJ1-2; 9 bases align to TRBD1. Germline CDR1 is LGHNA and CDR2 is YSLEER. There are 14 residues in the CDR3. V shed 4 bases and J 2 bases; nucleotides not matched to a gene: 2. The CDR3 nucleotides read TGCGCCAGCAGCCTGGGACAGGGAAACTATGGCTACACCTTC. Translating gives CASSLGQGNYGYTF.

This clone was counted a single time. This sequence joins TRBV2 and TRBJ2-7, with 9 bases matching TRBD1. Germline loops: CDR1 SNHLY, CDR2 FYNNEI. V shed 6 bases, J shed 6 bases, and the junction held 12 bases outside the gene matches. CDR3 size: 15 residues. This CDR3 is CASRQTGGHKGEQYF. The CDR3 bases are TGTGCCAGCAGACAGACAGGGGGTCACAAAGGCGAGCAGTACTTC.

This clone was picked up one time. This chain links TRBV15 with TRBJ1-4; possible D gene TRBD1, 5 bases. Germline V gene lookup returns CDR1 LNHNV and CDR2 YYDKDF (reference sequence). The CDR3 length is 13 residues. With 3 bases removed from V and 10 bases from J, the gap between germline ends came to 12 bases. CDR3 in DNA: TGTGCCACCAGCAGCGGGACCTCGCGAAAACTGTTTTTT. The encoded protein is CATSSGTSRKLFF.

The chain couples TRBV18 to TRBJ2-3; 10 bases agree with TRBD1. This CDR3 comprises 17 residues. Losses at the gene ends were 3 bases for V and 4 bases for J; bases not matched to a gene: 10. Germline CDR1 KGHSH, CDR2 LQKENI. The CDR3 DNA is TGTGCCAGCTCACCGTGGACAGGGGGGGTAGAGGCAGATACGCAGTATTTT. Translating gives CASSPWTGGVEADTQYF.

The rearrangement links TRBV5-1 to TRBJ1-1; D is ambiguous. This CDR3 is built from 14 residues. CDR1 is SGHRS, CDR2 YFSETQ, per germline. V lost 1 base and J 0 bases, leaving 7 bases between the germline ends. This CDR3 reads CASSLLQVNTEAFF. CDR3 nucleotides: TGCGCCAGCAGCTTGCTGCAGGTGAACACTGAAGCTTTCTTT.

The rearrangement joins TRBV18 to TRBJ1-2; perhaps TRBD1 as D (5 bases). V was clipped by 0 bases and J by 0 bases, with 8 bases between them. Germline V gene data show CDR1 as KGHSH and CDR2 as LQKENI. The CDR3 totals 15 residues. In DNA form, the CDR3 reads TGTGCCAGCTCACCACCCCACAGGACTAACTATGGCTACACCTTC. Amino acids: CASSPPHRTNYGYTF.

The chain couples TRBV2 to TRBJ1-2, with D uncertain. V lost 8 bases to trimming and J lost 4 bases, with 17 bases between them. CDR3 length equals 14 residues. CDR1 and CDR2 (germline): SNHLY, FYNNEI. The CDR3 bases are TGTGCCAGCTTACCGACAACCAACCTCTATGGCTACACCTTC. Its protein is CASLPTTNLYGYTF.

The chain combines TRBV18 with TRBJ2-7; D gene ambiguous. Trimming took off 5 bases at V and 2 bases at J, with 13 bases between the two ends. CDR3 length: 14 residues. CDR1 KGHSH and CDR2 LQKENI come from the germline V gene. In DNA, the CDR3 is TGTGCCAGCTCAGAGAGGACGGATGCCTACGAGCAGTACTTC. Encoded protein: CASSERTDAYEQYF.

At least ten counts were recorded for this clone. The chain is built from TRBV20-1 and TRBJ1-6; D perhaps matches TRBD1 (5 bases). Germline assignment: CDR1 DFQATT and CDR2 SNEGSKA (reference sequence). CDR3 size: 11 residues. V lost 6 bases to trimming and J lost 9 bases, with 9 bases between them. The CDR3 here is CSAGDGSPLHF. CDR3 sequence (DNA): TGCAGTGCCGGGGACGGTTCACCCCTCCACTTT.

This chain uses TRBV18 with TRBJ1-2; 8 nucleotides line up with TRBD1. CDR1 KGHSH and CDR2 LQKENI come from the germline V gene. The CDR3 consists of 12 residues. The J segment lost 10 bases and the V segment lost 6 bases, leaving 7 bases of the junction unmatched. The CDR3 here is CASSSDRDSYTF. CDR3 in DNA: TGTGCCAGCTCTTCGGACAGGGACTCCTACACCTTC.